The rows below give T cell receptor beta chains drawn from one sample of a study of blood T cell repertoires in COVID-19. Profiling relied on immunoSEQ multiplex PCR, and the TCRdb table lists in-frame clones only, not all of them. Of about 130,000 clones in the sample, approximately 83% are singletons; the top ten hold about a sixth. Sequencing input: peripheral blood. These receptors were taken from a woman aged 45-65 years who had recovered from COVID-19. Each CDR3 is given with its conserved first and last residue. A D gene is named only where the DNA matches it firmly. Rows may omit the clone size; those that give it use once, few, many or a size class.

v_gene	abundance	j_gene	d_gene	CDR3nt	CDR3aa
TRBV5-5	NA	TRBJ2-1	TRBD1	TGTGCCAGCAGCTTGGTATCTAGGTGGGGGGACAGGGGAACGAGTGAGCAGTTCTTC	CASSLVSRWGDRGTSEQFF
TRBV6-5	NA	TRBJ1-6	NA	TGTGCCAGCAGTTACTCGCGGGACTCACCCCTCCACTTT	CASSYSRDSPLHF
TRBV10-3	once	TRBJ2-1	NA	TGTGCCATCAGTGAGTCGACTAGGTCCAATGAGCAGTTCTTC	CAISESTRSNEQFF
TRBV5-1	NA	TRBJ2-3	TRBD2	TGCGCCAGCAGCTTGGTGGCTAGCGGGGGGGCAATAGATACGCAGTATTTT	CASSLVASGGAIDTQYF
TRBV4-3	once	TRBJ1-2	NA	TGCGCCAGCAGCCCCGATATGACAGCTAACTATGGCTACACCTTC	CASSPDMTANYGYTF
TRBV24-1	few	TRBJ2-2	NA	TGTGCCACCAGTGATTTGCCTTTCGGGGAGCTGTTTTTT	CATSDLPFGELFF
TRBV24-1	NA	TRBJ2-5	NA	TGTGCCACCAGTGACCAGGGACAGAGCCGGGGGGAGACCCAGTACTTC	CATSDQGQSRGETQYF
TRBV4-1	NA	TRBJ2-1	NA	TGCGCCAGCAGCCAAGATGGGGAAAGGGGGCAGTTCTTC	CASSQDGERGQFF
TRBV9	NA	TRBJ1-4	NA	TGTGCCAGCAGCCCCTTTCCGTCGGAGGAAAAACTGTTTTTT	CASSPFPSEEKLFF
TRBV4-2	NA	TRBJ2-5	TRBD1	TGTGCCAGCAGCCAGGGAACACAGGGGGGTTTGGAGACCCAGTACTTC	CASSQGTQGGLETQYF
TRBV27	NA	TRBJ2-1	TRBD1	TGTGCCAGCATTCGATACCGGGACAGGGCTGGGGATGAGCAGTTCTTC	CASIRYRDRAGDEQFF
TRBV4-1	NA	TRBJ2-1	NA	TGCGCCAGCAGCCACACAGGCGGCTCCTACAATGAGCAGTTCTTC	CASSHTGGSYNEQFF
TRBV7-2	NA	TRBJ2-1	NA	TGTGCCAGCAGCTTCGCAGGGGCTGGTCGCCACAATGAGCAGTTCTTC	CASSFAGAGRHNEQFF
TRBV24-1	NA	TRBJ2-3	NA	TGTGCCACCAGTGGAGGGGGTACTAGCACAGATACGCAGTATTTT	CATSGGGTSTDTQYF
TRBV19	NA	TRBJ1-4	TRBD1	TGTGCCAGTAGTCCCGGGACAGGGGGAACTAATGAAAAACTGTTTTTT	CASSPGTGGTNEKLFF
TRBV4-3	NA	TRBJ2-7	NA	TGCGCCAGCAAACGGTCCTCCTACGAGCAGTACTTC	CASKRSSYEQYF